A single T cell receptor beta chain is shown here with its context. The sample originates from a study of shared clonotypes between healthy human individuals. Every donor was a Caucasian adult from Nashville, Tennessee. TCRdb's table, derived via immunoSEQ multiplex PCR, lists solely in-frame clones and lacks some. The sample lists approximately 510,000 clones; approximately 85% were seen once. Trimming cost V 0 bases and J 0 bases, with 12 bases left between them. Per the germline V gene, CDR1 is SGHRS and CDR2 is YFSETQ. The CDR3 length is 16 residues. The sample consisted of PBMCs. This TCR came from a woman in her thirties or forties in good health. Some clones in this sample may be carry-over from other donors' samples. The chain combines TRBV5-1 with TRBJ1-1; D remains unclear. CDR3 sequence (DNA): TGCGCCAGCAGCTTGGCGACGCCTTCCATGAACACTGAAGCTTTCTTT. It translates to CASSLATPSMNTEAFF.